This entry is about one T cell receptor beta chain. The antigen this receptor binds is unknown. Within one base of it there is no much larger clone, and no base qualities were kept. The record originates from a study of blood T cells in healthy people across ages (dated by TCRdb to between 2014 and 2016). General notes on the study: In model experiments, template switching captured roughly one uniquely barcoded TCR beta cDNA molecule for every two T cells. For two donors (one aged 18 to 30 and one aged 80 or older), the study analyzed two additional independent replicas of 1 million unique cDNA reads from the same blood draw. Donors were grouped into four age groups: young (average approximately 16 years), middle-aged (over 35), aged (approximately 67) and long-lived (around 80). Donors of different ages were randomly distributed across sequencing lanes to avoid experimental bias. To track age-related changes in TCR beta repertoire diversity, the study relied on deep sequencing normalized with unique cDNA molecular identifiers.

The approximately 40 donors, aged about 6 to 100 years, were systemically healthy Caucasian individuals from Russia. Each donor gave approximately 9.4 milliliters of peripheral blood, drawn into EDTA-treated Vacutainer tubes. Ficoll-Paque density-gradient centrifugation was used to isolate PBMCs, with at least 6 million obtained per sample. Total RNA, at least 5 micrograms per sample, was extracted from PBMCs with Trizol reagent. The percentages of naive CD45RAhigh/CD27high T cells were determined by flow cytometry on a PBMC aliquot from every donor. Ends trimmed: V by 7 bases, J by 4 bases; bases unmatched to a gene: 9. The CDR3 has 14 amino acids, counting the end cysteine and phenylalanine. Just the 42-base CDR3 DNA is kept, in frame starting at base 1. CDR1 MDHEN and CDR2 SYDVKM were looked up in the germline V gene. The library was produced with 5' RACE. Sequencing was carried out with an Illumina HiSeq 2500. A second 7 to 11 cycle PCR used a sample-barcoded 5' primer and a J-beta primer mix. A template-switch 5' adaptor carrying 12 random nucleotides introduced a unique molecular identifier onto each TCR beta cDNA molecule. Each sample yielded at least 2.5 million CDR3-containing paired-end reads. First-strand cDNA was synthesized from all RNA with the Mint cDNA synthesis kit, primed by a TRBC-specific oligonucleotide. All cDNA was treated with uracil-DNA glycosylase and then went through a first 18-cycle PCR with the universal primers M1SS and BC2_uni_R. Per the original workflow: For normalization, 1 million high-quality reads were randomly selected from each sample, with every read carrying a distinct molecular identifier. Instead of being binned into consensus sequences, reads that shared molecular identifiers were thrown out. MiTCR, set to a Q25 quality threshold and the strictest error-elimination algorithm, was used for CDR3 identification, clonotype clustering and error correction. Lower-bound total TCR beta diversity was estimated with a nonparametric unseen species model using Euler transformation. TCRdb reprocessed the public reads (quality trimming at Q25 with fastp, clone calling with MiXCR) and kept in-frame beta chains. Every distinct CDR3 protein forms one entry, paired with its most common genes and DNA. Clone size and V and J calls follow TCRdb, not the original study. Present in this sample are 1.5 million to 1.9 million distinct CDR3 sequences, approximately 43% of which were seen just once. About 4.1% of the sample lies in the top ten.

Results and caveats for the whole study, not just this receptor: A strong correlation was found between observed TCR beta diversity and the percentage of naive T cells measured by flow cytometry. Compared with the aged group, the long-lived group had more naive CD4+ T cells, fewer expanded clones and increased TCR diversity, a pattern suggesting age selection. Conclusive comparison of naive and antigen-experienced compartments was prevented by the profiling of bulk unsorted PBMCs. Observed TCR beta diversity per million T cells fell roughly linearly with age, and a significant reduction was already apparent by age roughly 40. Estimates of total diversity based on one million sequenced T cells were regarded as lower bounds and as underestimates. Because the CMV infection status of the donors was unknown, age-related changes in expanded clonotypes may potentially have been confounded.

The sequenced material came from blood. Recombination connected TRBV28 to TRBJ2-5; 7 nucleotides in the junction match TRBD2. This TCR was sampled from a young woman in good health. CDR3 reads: CASKGEGLRETQYF. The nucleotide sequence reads TGTGCCAGCAAAGGGGAGGGGCTCCGAGAGACCCAGTACTTC.